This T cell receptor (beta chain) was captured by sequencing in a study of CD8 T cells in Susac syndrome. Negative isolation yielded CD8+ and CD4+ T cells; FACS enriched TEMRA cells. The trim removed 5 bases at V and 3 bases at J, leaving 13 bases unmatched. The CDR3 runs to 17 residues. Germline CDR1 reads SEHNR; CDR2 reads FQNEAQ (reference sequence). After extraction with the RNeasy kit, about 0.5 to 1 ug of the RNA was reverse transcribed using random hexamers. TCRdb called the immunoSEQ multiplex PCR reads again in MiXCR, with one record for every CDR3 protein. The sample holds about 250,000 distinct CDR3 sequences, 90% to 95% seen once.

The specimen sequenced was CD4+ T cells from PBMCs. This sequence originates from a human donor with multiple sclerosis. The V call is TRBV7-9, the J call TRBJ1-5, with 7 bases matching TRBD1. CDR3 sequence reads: CASSPAPTGSINQPQHF. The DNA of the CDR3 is TGTGCCAGCAGCCCGGCCCCGACAGGGTCAATCAATCAGCCCCAGCATTTT.